The 19 T cell receptor beta chains reported below all come from one sample, sequenced in a study of cytomegalovirus exposure and HLA in healthy donors. 13 Jbeta primers and 60 Vbeta primers were used for the PCR. TCRdb keeps only in-frame clones here, not all; method: immunoSEQ multiplex PCR. The sample lists roughly 100,000 clones, 75% to 85% occurring once. The sequenced material came from PBMCs. These TCRs come from a man aged 25-45 years in good health and CMV-seronegative.

This clone was observed once. This chain connects TRBV9 to TRBJ2-5; tentative D call: TRBD2 (5 bases). The CDR3 is 14 residues long. Trimming took 3 bases from V and 5 from J, leaving 14 bases between them. Germline CDR1 reads SGDLS; CDR2 reads YYNGEE. CDR3 loop: CASSAGPGGETQYF. The CDR3, as DNA: TGTGCCAGCAGCGCCGGCCCCGGCGGGGAGACCCAGTACTTC.

The chain joins TRBV6-1 to TRBJ2-5, with D perhaps matching TRBD2 (6 bases). Germline lookup yields CDR1 MNHNS and CDR2 SASEGT. This CDR3 has 14 residues. Trimming took off 5 bases at V and 5 bases at J, with 15 bases between the two ends. CDR3 DNA: TGTGCCAGCAGTCGGGAGTTGGCCCCGGAGACCCAGTACTTC. Protein sequence: CASSRELAPETQYF.

This clone has only one observation. V is TRBV4-2 and J is TRBJ2-2; TRBD2 aligns across 9 bases. The CDR3 has 17 amino acids. Germline CDR1 LGHNA, CDR2 YNFKEQ. V was clipped by 3 bases and J by 0 bases; unmatched bases: 5. The CDR3, as DNA: TGTGCCAGCAGCCACCCCGGGACTAGCCCGAACACCGGGGAGCTGTTTTTT. Amino acids: CASSHPGTSPNTGELFF.

The rearrangement uses TRBV10-3 and TRBJ2-5; maybe TRBD2 (5 bases). This CDR3 is 15 amino acids long. V lost 0 bases and J lost 4, with 12 bases in between. The germline CDR1 and CDR2 sequences are ENHRY and SYGVKD. The CDR3 nucleotides read TGTGCCATCAGTGAGTCAACGGGCGGAGGAGAGACCCAGTACTTC. Translating gives CAISESTGGGETQYF.

The chain carries TRBV2 and TRBJ1-5; D unclear. Trimming stripped 7 bases from V and 9 bases from J, with 16 bases between. CDR3 length: 13 residues. CDR1 SNHLY and CDR2 FYNNEI come from the germline V gene. Here the CDR3 DNA reads TGTGCCAGCATGCGGGAGGGCGTTGCGCCCCAGCATTTT. Its protein is CASMREGVAPQHF.

Written as DNA, the CDR3 is TGTGCCAGCAGTCGGGACAGACCTACCTACGAGCAGTACTTC. Amino acids: CASSRDRPTYEQYF. The chain has TRBV6-5 and TRBJ2-7, with 7 bases lining up with TRBD1. The CDR3 is 14 residues long. Germline CDR1 and CDR2: MNHEY and SVGAGI. V was pared by 5 bases and J by 2 bases, with 6 bases of the junction left unmatched.

The chain combines TRBV7-8 with TRBJ1-1, with D hard to call. CDR1 SGHVS and CDR2 FQNEAQ come from the germline V gene. V lost 5 bases, J lost 4 bases, and 14 bases lay in between. The CDR3 runs to 14 residues. This CDR3 is CASSLMGRTTEAFF. For the CDR3, the DNA is TGTGCCAGCAGCCTTATGGGGAGAACCACTGAAGCTTTCTTT.

The CDR3 bases are TGTGCCAGCAGTCCGGGGGTCCTCAATCAGCCCCAGCATTTT. Translating it yields CASSPGVLNQPQHF. This chain uses TRBV9 with TRBJ1-5, with a tentative D call TRBD1 (5 bases). The CDR3 has 14 residues. The V end lost 5 bases, the J end lost 3 bases, and 12 bases lay between the germline ends. Germline CDR1 is SGDLS and CDR2 is YYNGEE. The full variable domain, completed using reference TRBV9 and TRBJ1-5, is DSGVTQTPKHLITATGQRVTLRCSPRSGDLSVYWYQQSLDQGLQFLIQYYNGEERAKGNILERFSAQQFPDLHSELNLSSLELGDSALYFCASSPGVLNQPQHFGDGTRLSIL.

J is TRBJ2-1 and V is TRBV5-6; 16 bases line up with TRBD2. Trimming at V came to 1 base and at J to 4 bases, leaving 5 bases not matched to a gene. There are 18 residues in the CDR3. Germline V gives CDR1 SGHDT, CDR2 YYEEEE. In DNA, the CDR3 is TGTGCCAGCAGCTTGTCCGGGACTAGCGGGAGGGGGTACAATGAGCAGTTCTTC. This codes for CASSLSGTSGRGYNEQFF. Filled out from reference TRBV5-6 and TRBJ2-1, the complete variable domain reads DAGVTQSPTHLIKTRGQQVTLRCSPKSGHDTVSWYQQALGQGPQFIFQYYEEEERQRGNFPDRFSGHQFPNYSSELNVNALLLGDSALYLCASSLSGTSGRGYNEQFFGPGTRLTVL.

J is TRBJ1-2 and V is TRBV6-5; 7 bases align to TRBD1. The CDR3 spans 16 residues. V lost 4 bases, J lost 1 base, and 9 bases stayed unmatched. Germline V gene data show CDR1 as MNHEY and CDR2 as SVGAGI. The CDR3 bases are TGTGCCAGCAGTTCCGCCGCAGGGGGATTTAACTATGGCTACACCTTC. The encoded protein is CASSSAAGGFNYGYTF.

The chain uses TRBV10-3 and TRBJ1-5; a weak D match, TRBD1 (5 bases). The germline V gene has CDR1 ENHRY and CDR2 SYGVKD. Trimming took off 8 bases at V and 4 bases at J, with 9 bases between the two ends. This CDR3 comprises 12 residues. CDR3 bases: TGTGCCATCGCGGGACCTAATCAGCCCCAGCATTTT. Encoded protein: CAIAGPNQPQHF.

The chain has TRBV7-3 and TRBJ2-5; D remains ambiguous. Trimming stripped 1 base from V and 5 bases from J, with 8 bases between. Germline CDR1 is SGHTA and CDR2 is FQGTGA. The CDR3 length is 13 residues. CDR3 sequence: CASSLNPEETQYF. In nucleotides, the CDR3 is TGTGCCAGCAGCTTAAACCCGGAGGAGACCCAGTACTTC.

V gene TRBV19 combines with J gene TRBJ1-2; 9 bases align to TRBD1. The ends lost 0 bases at V and 8 bases at J; junction bases unmatched: 4. The CDR3 spans 14 residues. Germline loops: CDR1 LNHDA, CDR2 SQIVND (reference sequence). In DNA form, the CDR3 reads TGTGCCAGTAGTATAGAAGGGACAGGGAGCGGCTACACCTTC. It codes for CASSIEGTGSGYTF. Complete variable domain (other parts from reference TRBV19 and TRBJ1-2): DGGITQSPKYLFRKEGQNVTLSCEQNLNHDAMYWYRQDPGQGLRLIYYSQIVNDFQKGDIAEGYSVSREKKESFPLTVTSAQKNPTAFYLCASSIEGTGSGYTFGSGTRLTVV.

The chain uses TRBV30 and TRBJ1-1; D call uncertain. The CDR3 totals 11 residues. Trimming left V 8 bases short and J 0 bases short, with 7 bases between. The germline V gene has CDR1 GTSNPN and CDR2 SVGIG (reference sequence). The CDR3: CALELNTEAFF. DNA for the CDR3: TGTGCCCTGGAGTTGAACACTGAAGCTTTCTTT.

This clone was found once. The V and J genes are TRBV10-3 and TRBJ2-7, with a tentative D call TRBD1 (5 bases). Germline lookup yields CDR1 ENHRY and CDR2 SYGVKD. CDR3 length equals 14 residues. With 6 bases removed from V and 5 bases from J, the gap between germline ends came to 17 bases. The CDR3 coding sequence is TGTGCCATCAGCCTCAGGGAAAACATGCACGAGCAGTACTTC. Translation gives CAISLRENMHEQYF.

The CDR3 DNA is TGTGCCAGCAGCGACGGGATGAGCACTGAAGCTTTCTTT. It is translated as CASSDGMSTEAFF. This chain connects TRBV28 to TRBJ1-1; D not certain. CDR3 size: 13 residues. Trimming took 6 bases from V and 4 from J, leaving 12 bases between them. Germline V gene sequence: CDR1 MDHEN, CDR2 SYDVKM.

The rearrangement joins TRBV4-2 to TRBJ2-1; 12 bases are shared with TRBD1. Germline-derived CDR1 and CDR2 are LGHNA and YNFKEQ. The CDR3 loop spans 19 amino acids. With 1 base clipped from V and 0 bases from J, the junction kept 7 bases outside the gene matches. This CDR3 reads CASSQVPGQGASSYNEQFF. In DNA, the CDR3 is TGTGCCAGCAGCCAAGTCCCGGGACAGGGGGCCAGCTCCTACAATGAGCAGTTCTTC.

V usage is TRBV11-2 and J usage is TRBJ2-1, with 8 nucleotides matching TRBD1. The germline CDR1 and CDR2 sequences are SGHAT and FQNNGV. Germline trimming cut 2 bases from V and 2 bases from J; bases unmatched to any gene: 2. The CDR3 runs 15 residues. The CDR3 DNA is TGTGCCAGCAGCTTACAGGGGGCGGCCTACAATGAGCAGTTCTTC. It translates to CASSLQGAAYNEQFF.

The gene calls are TRBV6-6 and TRBJ2-1; 10 nucleotides line up with TRBD2. The CDR3 totals 15 residues. J lost 4 bases, V lost 6 bases, and 6 bases had no gene match. Germline V gives CDR1 MNHNY, CDR2 SVGAGI (reference sequence). The CDR3: CASSNGLAEYNEQFF. The CDR3 region has the DNA TGTGCCAGCAGCAACGGACTAGCGGAATACAATGAGCAGTTCTTC.